The sequence of this T cell receptor beta chain was determined in a study of blood T cell repertoires in COVID-19. The overall study: Researchers got acute and convalescent COVID-19 samples from the United States, Italy and Spain. Nucleic acid was either cDNA or gDNA, and it came from T cells, B-cell-depleted T cells, or PBMCs.

Authors' data handling: It was from reference gene primer amplification that nucleated cell counts were estimated. Generated by immunoSEQ multiplex PCR, the TCRdb table keeps only in-frame clones and is missing some. The DNA gave D and trimming, while V, J and clone size come from that table. The sample has 310,000 or so clones, around 90% seen once; the top ten hold about 2.2%. This CDR3 has 12 amino acids. Germline CDR1 reads MNHNY; CDR2 reads SVGAGI (reference sequence). V gave up 9 bases and J gave up 4 bases, with 13 bases separating them. The receptor comes from a woman aged 45-59 years who had recovered from COVID-19. The genes are TRBV6-6 and TRBJ2-7; perhaps TRBD1 as D (5 bases). The sequenced sample was peripheral blood. Here the CDR3 reads CASRSRGYEQYF. The DNA of the CDR3 is TGTGCCAGTAGATCTAGGGGTTACGAGCAGTACTTC.